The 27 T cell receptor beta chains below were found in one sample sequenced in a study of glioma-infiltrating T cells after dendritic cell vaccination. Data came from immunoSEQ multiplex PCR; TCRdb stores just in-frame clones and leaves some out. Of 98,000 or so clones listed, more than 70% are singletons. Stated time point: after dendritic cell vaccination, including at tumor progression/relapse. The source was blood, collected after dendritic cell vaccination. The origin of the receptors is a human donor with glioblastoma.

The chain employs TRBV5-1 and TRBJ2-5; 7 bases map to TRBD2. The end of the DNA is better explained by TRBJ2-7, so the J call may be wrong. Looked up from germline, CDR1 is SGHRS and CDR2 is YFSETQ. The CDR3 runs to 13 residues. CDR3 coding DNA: TGCGCCAGCAGCTTGAGGGAGGGAGGCGAGCAGTACTTC. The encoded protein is CASSLREGGEQYF.

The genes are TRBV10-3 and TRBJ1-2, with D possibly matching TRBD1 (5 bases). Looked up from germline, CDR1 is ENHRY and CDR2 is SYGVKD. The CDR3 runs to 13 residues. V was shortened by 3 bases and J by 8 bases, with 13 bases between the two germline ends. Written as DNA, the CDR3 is TGTGCCATCAGTGAATTCGACAGCAGAGGCTACACCTTC. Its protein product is CAISEFDSRGYTF.

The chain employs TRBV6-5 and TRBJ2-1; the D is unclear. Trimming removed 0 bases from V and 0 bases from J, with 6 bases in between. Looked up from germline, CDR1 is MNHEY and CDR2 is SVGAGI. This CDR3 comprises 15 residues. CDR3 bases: TGTGCCAGCAGTTACTCGACAAGCTCCTACAATGAGCAGTTCTTC. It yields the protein CASSYSTSSYNEQFF.

The CDR3 protein is CASSSDRGYGYTF. The CDR3, as DNA: TGCGCCAGCAGTTCTGACAGGGGCTATGGCTACACCTTC. The J gene is TRBJ1-2, the V gene TRBV10-2; 8 bases match TRBD1. V lost 5 bases and J lost 4; bases outside the gene matches: 3. Germline V CDR1 and CDR2: WSHSY, SAAADI. The CDR3 extends over 13 amino acids.

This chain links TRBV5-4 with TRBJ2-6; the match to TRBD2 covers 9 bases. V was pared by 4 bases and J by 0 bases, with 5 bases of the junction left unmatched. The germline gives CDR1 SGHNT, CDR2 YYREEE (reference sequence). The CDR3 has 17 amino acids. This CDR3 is CASSGLASGSGANVLTF. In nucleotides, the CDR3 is TGTGCCAGCAGCGGACTAGCGTCTGGCTCTGGGGCCAACGTCCTGACTTTC. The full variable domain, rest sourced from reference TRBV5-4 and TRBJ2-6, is ETGVTQSPTHLIKTRGQQVTLRCSSQSGHNTVSWYQQALGQGPQFIFQYYREEENGRGNFPPRFSGLQFPNYSSELNVNALELDDSALYLCASSGLASGSGANVLTFGAGSRLTVL.

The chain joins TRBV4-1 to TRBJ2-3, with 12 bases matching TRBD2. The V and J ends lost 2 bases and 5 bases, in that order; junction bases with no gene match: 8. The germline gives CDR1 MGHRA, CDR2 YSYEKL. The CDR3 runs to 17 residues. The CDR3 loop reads CASSQPPSGGARDTQYF. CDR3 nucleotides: TGCGCCAGCAGCCAACCGCCTAGCGGGGGGGCCAGAGATACGCAGTATTTT.

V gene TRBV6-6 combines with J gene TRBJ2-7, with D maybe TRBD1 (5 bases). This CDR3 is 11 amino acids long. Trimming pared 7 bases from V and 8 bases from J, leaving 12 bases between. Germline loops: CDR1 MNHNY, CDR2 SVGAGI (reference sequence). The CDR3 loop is CASTQGVKQYF. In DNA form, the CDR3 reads TGTGCCAGCACCCAGGGTGTCAAGCAGTACTTC.

The CDR3 loop is CASSFSGGRYQPQHF. CDR3 sequence (DNA): TGTGCCAGCAGTTTCTCCGGCGGAAGATATCAGCCCCAGCATTTT. The rearrangement uses TRBV28 and TRBJ1-5; D call uncertain. Germline V CDR1 and CDR2: MDHEN, SYDVKM. CDR3 size: 15 residues. V gave up 3 bases and J gave up 5 bases, with 14 bases separating them.

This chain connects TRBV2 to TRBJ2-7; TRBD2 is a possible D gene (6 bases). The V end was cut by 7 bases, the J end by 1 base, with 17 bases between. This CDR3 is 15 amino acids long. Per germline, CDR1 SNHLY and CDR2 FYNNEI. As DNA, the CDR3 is TGTGCCAGCATTCGGGAGACGATGGGGTCCTACGAGCAGTACTTC. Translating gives CASIRETMGSYEQYF.

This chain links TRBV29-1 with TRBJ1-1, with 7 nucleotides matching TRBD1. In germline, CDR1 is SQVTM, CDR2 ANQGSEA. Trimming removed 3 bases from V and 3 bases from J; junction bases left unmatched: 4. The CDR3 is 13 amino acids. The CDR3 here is CSVETTGYTEAFF. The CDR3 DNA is TGCAGCGTTGAGACGACAGGGTACACTGAAGCTTTCTTT.

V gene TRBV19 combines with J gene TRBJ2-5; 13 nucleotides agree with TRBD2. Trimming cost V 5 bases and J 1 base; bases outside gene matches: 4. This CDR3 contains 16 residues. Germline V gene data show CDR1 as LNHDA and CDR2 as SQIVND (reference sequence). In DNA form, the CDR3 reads TGTGCCAGTAGTCCCGGACTAGCGGGGGTCCAAGAGACCCAGTACTTC. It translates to CASSPGLAGVQETQYF. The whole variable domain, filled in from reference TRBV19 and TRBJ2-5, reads DGGITQSPKYLFRKEGQNVTLSCEQNLNHDAMYWYRQDPGQGLRLIYYSQIVNDFQKGDIAEGYSVSREKKESFPLTVTSAQKNPTAFYLCASSPGLAGVQETQYFGPGTRLLVL.

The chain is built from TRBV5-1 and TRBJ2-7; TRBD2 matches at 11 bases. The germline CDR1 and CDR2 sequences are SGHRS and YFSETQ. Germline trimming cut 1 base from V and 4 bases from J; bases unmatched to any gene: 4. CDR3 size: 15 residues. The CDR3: CASSLTSGSWYEQYF. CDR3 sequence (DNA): TGCGCCAGCAGCTTGACTAGCGGGAGTTGGTACGAGCAGTACTTC.

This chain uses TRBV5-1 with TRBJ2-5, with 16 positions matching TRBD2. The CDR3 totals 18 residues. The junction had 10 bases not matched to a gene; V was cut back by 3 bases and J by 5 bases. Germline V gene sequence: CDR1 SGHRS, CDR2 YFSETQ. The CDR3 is CASSSGTSGRAAGETQYF. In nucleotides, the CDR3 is TGCGCCAGCAGCTCCGGGACTAGCGGGAGGGCCGCTGGGGAGACCCAGTACTTC. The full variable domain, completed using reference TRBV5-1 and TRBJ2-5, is KAGVTQTPRYLIKTRGQQVTLSCSPISGHRSVSWYQQTPGQGLQFLFEYFSETQRNKGNFPGRFSGRQFSNSRSEMNVSTLELGDSALYLCASSSGTSGRAAGETQYFGPGTRLLVL.

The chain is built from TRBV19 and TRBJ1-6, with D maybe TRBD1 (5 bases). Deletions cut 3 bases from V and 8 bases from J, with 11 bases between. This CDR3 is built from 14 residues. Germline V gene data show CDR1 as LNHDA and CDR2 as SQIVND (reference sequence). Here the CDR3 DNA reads TGTGCCAGTAGTATGACAGAAACCTATTCACCCCTCCACTTT. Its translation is CASSMTETYSPLHF.

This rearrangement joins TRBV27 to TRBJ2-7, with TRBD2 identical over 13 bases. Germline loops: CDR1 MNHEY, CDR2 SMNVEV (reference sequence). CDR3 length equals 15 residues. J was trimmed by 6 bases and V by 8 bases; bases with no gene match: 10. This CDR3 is CASCQMGLAGFEQYF. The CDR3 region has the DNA TGTGCCAGCTGTCAAATGGGACTAGCGGGATTCGAGCAGTACTTC.

Here the CDR3 DNA reads TGTGCCAGCAGTTTTGGGAGTTTTGAAGCTTTCTTT. It is translated as CASSFGSFEAFF. J is TRBJ1-1 and V is TRBV28; D uncertain. CDR3 length equals 12 residues. V lost 3 bases, J lost 7 bases, and 9 bases lay in between. Germline CDR1 reads MDHEN; CDR2 reads SYDVKM.

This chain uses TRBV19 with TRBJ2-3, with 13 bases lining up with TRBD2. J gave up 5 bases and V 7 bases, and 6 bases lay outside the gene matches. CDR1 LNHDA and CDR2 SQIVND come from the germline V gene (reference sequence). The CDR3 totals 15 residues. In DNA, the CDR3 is TGTGCCAGTACCCTGGGACTAGCGGGAAGAGATACGCAGTATTTT. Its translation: CASTLGLAGRDTQYF.

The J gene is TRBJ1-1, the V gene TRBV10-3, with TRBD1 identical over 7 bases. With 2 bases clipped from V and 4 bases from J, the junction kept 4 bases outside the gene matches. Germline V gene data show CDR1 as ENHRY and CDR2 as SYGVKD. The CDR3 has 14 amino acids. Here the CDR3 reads CAISETPGGTEAFF. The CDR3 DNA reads TGTGCCATCAGTGAGACCCCAGGGGGCACTGAAGCTTTCTTT.

DNA for the CDR3: TGCGCCAGCAGCCCTCCGGGACAGGGGTCGTGGAACACTGAAGCTTTCTTT. Amino acid sequence: CASSPPGQGSWNTEAFF. The V gene is TRBV5-1, the J gene TRBJ1-1; 10 bases agree with TRBD1. Germline assignment: CDR1 SGHRS and CDR2 YFSETQ. V shed 4 bases and J 1 base; nucleotides not matched to a gene: 10. The length of the CDR3 is 17 residues.

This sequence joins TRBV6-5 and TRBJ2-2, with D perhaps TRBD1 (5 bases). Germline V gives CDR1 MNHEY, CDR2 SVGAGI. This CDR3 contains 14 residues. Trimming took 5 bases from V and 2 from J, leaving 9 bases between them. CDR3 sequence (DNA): TGTGCCAGCAGTAGGGGCTTCAACACCGGGGAGCTGTTTTTT. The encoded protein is CASSRGFNTGELFF.

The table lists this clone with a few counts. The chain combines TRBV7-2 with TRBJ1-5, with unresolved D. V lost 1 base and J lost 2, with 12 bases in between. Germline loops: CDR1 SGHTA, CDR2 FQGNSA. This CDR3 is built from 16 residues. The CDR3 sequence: CASSLVAHAGNQPQHF. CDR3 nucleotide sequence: TGTGCCAGCAGCTTAGTTGCGCATGCCGGCAATCAGCCCCAGCATTTT.

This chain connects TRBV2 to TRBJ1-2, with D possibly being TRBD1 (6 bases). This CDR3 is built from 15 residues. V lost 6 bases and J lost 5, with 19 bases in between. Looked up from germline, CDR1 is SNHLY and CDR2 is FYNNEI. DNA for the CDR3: TGTGCCAGCAGCATAACCGGGACACGGAATTATGGCTACACCTTC. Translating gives CASSITGTRNYGYTF.

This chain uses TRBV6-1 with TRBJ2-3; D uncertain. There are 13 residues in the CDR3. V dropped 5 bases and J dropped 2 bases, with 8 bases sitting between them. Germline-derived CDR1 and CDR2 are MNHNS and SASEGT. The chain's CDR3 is CASSLFITDTQYF. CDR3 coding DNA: TGTGCCAGCAGTCTCTTTATCACAGATACGCAGTATTTT.

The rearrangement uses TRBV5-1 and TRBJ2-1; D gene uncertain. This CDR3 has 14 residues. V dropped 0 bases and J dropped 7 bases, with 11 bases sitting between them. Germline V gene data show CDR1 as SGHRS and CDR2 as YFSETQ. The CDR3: CASSLGLPTNEQFF. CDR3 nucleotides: TGCGCCAGCAGCTTGGGACTCCCTACGAATGAGCAGTTCTTC. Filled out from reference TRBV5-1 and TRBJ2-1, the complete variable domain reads KAGVTQTPRYLIKTRGQQVTLSCSPISGHRSVSWYQQTPGQGLQFLFEYFSETQRNKGNFPGRFSGRQFSNSRSEMNVSTLELGDSALYLCASSLGLPTNEQFFGPGTRLTVL.

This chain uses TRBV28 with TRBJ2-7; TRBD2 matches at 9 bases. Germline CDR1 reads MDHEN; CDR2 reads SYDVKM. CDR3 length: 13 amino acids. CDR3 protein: CATLGGRAYEQYF. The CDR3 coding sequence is TGTGCGACCCTGGGCGGGAGGGCCTACGAGCAGTACTTC.

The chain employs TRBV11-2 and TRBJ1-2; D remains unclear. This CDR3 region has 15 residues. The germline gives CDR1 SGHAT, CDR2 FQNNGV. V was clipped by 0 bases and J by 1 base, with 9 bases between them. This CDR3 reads CASSLDTYNNYGYTF. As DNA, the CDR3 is TGTGCCAGCAGCTTAGACACCTATAATAACTATGGCTACACCTTC.

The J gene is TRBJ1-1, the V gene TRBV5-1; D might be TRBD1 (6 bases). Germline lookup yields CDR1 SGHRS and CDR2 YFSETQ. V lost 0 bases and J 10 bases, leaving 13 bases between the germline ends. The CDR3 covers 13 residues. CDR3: CASSLGAGGVAFF. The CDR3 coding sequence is TGCGCCAGCAGCTTGGGAGCGGGGGGCGTAGCTTTCTTT.